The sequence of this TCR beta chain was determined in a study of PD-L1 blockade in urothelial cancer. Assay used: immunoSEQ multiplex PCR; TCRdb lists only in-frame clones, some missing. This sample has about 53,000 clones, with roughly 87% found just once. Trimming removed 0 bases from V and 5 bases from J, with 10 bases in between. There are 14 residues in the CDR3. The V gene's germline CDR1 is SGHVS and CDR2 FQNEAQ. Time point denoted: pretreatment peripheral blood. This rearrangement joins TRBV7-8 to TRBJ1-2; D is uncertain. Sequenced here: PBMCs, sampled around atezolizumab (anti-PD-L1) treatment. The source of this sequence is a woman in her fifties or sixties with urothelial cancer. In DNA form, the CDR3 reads TGTGCCAGCAGCTTAGCGGAGTATCAGTATGGCTACACCTTC. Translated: CASSLAEYQYGYTF.